This TCR beta chain originates from a study of blood T cell repertoires in COVID-19. Overall study context: Whether acute or convalescent, the COVID-19 samples came from the United States, Italy and Spain.

Clones were read by immunoSEQ multiplex PCR, and TCRdb kept only the in-frame ones, dropping some. Among about 460,000 clones, around nine tenths were seen once, and the ten largest hold roughly 8%. Residents of under 25 US areas, aged about 18 to 95 years, made up the participants. The CDR3 has 16 amino acids. V gave up 0 bases and J gave up 1 base, with 12 bases separating them. From germline, CDR1 is SGDLS and CDR2 YYNGEE. The sequence was collected from a woman aged 55-69 years who had recovered from COVID-19. This chain links TRBV9 with TRBJ2-3; D may be TRBD2 (6 bases). Sequencing was carried out using PBMCs or T cells enriched from blood (not recorded which). The CDR3 spells CASSVGEGGGTDTQYF. The CDR3 nucleotides are TGTGCCAGCAGCGTAGGAGAGGGCGGGGGCACAGATACGCAGTATTTT. The whole variable domain, filled in from reference TRBV9 and TRBJ2-3, reads DSGVTQTPKHLITATGQRVTLRCSPRSGDLSVYWYQQSLDQGLQFLIQYYNGEERAKGNILERFSAQQFPDLHSELNLSSLELGDSALYFCASSVGEGGGTDTQYFGPGTRLTVL.